This T cell receptor beta chain derives from a study of beta chain features in type 1 diabetes. Whole-study findings and limits: Moderate but significant shortening of TCRB CDR3s was recorded in all four CD4+ subsets from Type 1 diabetes patients.

Every isolated RNA sample was fully reverse transcribed, so sequencing captured expressed TCRB transcripts. Clones were read by immunoSEQ multiplex PCR, and TCRdb kept only the in-frame ones, dropping some. This table holds about 52,000 clones, around 40% found once. This clone has more than one count but fewer than ten. Its antigen is still unknown. The source of this sequence is a man younger than 45 with type 1 diabetes. Sequencing was done on a sample of Tregs from blood.

CDR3 in amino acids: CASSLAGQGQDTQYF. The DNA for the CDR3 is TGCGCCAGCAGCTTGGCGGGACAGGGTCAAGATACGCAGTATTTT. The chain joins TRBV5-1 to TRBJ2-3; TRBD1 matches 9 bases. There are 15 residues in the CDR3. CDR1 is SGHRS, CDR2 YFSETQ, per germline. V shed 0 bases and J 5 bases; nucleotides not matched to a gene: 4.